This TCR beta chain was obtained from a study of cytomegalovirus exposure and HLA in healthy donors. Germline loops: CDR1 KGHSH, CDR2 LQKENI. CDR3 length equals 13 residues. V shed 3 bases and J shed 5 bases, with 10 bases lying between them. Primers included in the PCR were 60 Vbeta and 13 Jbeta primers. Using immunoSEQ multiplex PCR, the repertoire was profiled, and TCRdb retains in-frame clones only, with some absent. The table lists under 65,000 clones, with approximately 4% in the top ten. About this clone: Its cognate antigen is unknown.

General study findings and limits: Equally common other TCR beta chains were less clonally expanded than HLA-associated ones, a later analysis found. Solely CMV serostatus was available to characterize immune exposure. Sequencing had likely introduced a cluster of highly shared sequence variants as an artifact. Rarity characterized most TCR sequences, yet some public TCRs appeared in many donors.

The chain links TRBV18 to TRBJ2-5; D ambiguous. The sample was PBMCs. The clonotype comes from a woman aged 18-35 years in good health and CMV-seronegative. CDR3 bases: TGTGCCAGCTCACCCTCGGTTTGGGAGACCCAGTACTTC. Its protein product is CASSPSVWETQYF.